The 18 T cell receptor beta chains below come from one sample, sequenced in a study of shared clonotypes between healthy human individuals. Data came from immunoSEQ multiplex PCR; TCRdb stores just in-frame clones and leaves some out. The sample has millions of clones, more than 90% seen once. The specimen sequenced was naive CD4+ T cells sorted from blood. Documented subset: CD45RA+ positively selected. The receptor source for this set is a man younger than 35 in good health.

DNA of the CDR3: TGTGCCAGCAGTTTCCTCCGGACACTTGTCAATGAAAAACTGTTTTTT. Residues: CASSFLRTLVNEKLFF. The chain employs TRBV28 and TRBJ1-4, with D perhaps TRBD1 (5 bases). V was pared by 3 bases and J by 5 bases, with 16 bases between. The CDR3 runs 16 residues. Germline V gives CDR1 MDHEN, CDR2 SYDVKM.

The genes are TRBV7-9 and TRBJ2-5; D possibly corresponds to TRBD2 (6 bases). V was pared by 0 bases and J by 11 bases, with 16 bases between. CDR1 and CDR2 (germline): SEHNR, FQNEAQ (reference sequence). The CDR3 runs 14 residues. The CDR3 DNA is TGTGCCAGCAGCTTAGCGGGCGGGCCCCGGGAGCAGTACTTC. This encodes CASSLAGGPREQYF.

This clone was observed once. This CDR3 reads CASSSTGALNTEAFF. CDR3 nucleotide sequence: TGCGCCAGCAGCTCTACAGGGGCCCTGAACACTGAAGCTTTCTTT. This chain links TRBV5-1 with TRBJ1-1; 7 nucleotides line up with TRBD1. The junction had 5 bases not matched to a gene; V was cut back by 3 bases and J by 0 bases. Germline CDR1 reads SGHRS; CDR2 reads YFSETQ. The CDR3 spans 15 residues. Full variable domain (missing parts from reference TRBV5-1 and TRBJ1-1): KAGVTQTPRYLIKTRGQQVTLSCSPISGHRSVSWYQQTPGQGLQFLFEYFSETQRNKGNFPGRFSGRQFSNSRSEMNVSTLELGDSALYLCASSSTGALNTEAFFGQGTRLTVV.

The chain employs TRBV6-5 and TRBJ1-2, with unresolved D. Trimming removed 10 bases from V and 6 bases from J, with 12 bases in between. The CDR3 runs to 11 residues. CDR1 and CDR2 from the germline V gene are MNHEY and SVGAGI. This CDR3 reads CATGRGNGYTF. CDR3 bases: TGTGCCACCGGACGGGGAAATGGCTACACCTTC.

The genes are TRBV6-4 and TRBJ2-3, with 9 bases matching TRBD2. The CDR3 runs to 15 residues. The germline CDR1 and CDR2 sequences are MRHNA and SNTAGT. Trimming at V came to 3 bases and at J to 4 bases, leaving 5 bases not matched to a gene. The CDR3 sequence is CASSDGTSTADTQYF. In DNA form, the CDR3 reads TGTGCCAGCAGTGATGGGACTAGCACCGCAGATACGCAGTATTTT.

The genes are TRBV15 and TRBJ1-1; 7 bases agree with TRBD1. The V segment lost 3 bases and the J segment 3 bases; nucleotides outside the gene matches: 4. Germline values: CDR1 LNHNV, CDR2 YYDKDF (reference sequence). The CDR3 contains 14 residues. CDR3 region: CATSRIDRDTEAFF. The CDR3 DNA is TGTGCCACCAGCAGGATAGACAGGGACACTGAAGCTTTCTTT.

This chain joins TRBV6-1 and TRBJ2-1; a possible D gene is TRBD1 (6 bases). The V end lost 5 bases, the J end lost 4 bases, and 12 bases lay between the germline ends. The germline V gene encodes CDR1 MNHNS and CDR2 SASEGT. CDR3 length: 14 residues. Here the CDR3 reads CASSFWTEYNEQFF. DNA for the CDR3: TGTGCCAGCAGTTTCTGGACAGAGTACAATGAGCAGTTCTTC.

Concerning this clone itself: This CDR3 is also generated by other DNA sequences in the sample. The CDR3: CASSPGLAYEQYF. The CDR3 DNA reads TGTGCCAGCTCACCGGGACTAGCTTACGAGCAGTACTTC. The chain recombines TRBV18 with TRBJ2-7; 9 bases agree with TRBD2. CDR3 length equals 13 residues. Trimming took 3 bases from V and 4 from J; bases not matched to a gene: 1. Germline values: CDR1 KGHSH, CDR2 LQKENI.

This chain connects TRBV10-3 to TRBJ2-5; the D is unclear. Germline-derived CDR1 and CDR2 are ENHRY and SYGVKD. With 4 bases removed from V and 3 bases from J, the gap between germline ends came to 9 bases. The CDR3 runs 13 residues. Written as DNA, the CDR3 is TGTGCCATCAGTGGGTCTGCGGAAGAGACCCAGTACTTC. Translation gives CAISGSAEETQYF.

The genes are TRBV11-3 and TRBJ2-3; tentative D call: TRBD2 (6 bases). V was clipped by 5 bases and J by 2 bases, with 14 bases between them. This CDR3 region has 15 residues. CDR1 is SGHNT and CDR2 is YENEEA in the germline V gene. CDR3 coding DNA: TGTGCCAGCAGCGTCGGGACTGCCCTCACAGATACGCAGTATTTT. It yields the protein CASSVGTALTDTQYF. The whole variable domain, filled in from reference TRBV11-3 and TRBJ2-3, reads EAGVVQSPRYKIIEKKQPVAFWCNPISGHNTLYWYLQNLGQGPELLIRYENEEAVDDSQLPKDRFSAERLKGVDSTLKIQPAELGDSAVYLCASSVGTALTDTQYFGPGTRLTVL.

This clone was detected once. The CDR3 region is CASWDWGDYGYTF. The DNA for the CDR3 is TGTGCCAGCTGGGACTGGGGGGACTATGGCTACACCTTC. This sequence joins TRBV19 and TRBJ1-2, with a weak D call TRBD1 (5 bases). The ends were cut back, 9 bases at V and 3 bases at J, with 14 bases in the middle. The CDR3 contains 13 residues. Germline lookup yields CDR1 LNHDA and CDR2 SQIVND (reference sequence).

The chain joins TRBV6-7 to TRBJ2-7; D possibly uses TRBD1 or TRBD2 (5 bases each). TRBV6-7 is classed as an ORF, of uncertain function. CDR3 length: 15 amino acids. V was shortened by 10 bases and J by 3 bases, with 22 bases between the two germline ends. The CDR3 region is CATGPGTAEFYEQYF. Here the CDR3 DNA reads TGTGCCACAGGCCCCGGGACCGCCGAATTCTACGAGCAGTACTTC.

This chain joins TRBV7-2 and TRBJ1-5; perhaps TRBD1 as D (5 bases). Germline CDR1 and CDR2: SGHTA and FQGNSA. Trimming took 3 bases from V and 1 from J, leaving 7 bases between them. The CDR3 spans 14 residues. The CDR3 here is CASSFQGSNQPQHF. CDR3 DNA sequence: TGTGCCAGCAGCTTTCAGGGAAGCAATCAGCCCCAGCATTTT.

This clone showed up just once. The chain recombines TRBV7-8 with TRBJ1-2; D call uncertain. Germline V lookup: CDR1 SGHVS, CDR2 FQNEAQ. Trimming cost V 2 bases and J 8 bases, with 12 bases left between them. The CDR3 loop spans 13 amino acids. The CDR3 coding sequence is TGTGCCAGCAGCTTAAGTGGGCAAGGAGGCTACACCTTC. It is translated as CASSLSGQGGYTF. Variable domain in full (rest from reference TRBV7-8 and TRBJ1-2): GAGVSQSPRYKVAKRGQDVALRCDPISGHVSLFWYQQALGQGPEFLTYFQNEAQLDKSGLPSDRFFAERPEGSVSTLKIQRTQQEDSAVYLCASSLSGQGGYTFGSGTRLTVV.

The chain recombines TRBV6-1 with TRBJ1-1; D is undetermined. Germline loops: CDR1 MNHNS, CDR2 SASEGT. This CDR3 is built from 15 residues. Deletions cut 2 bases from V and 0 bases from J, with 10 bases between. The CDR3 region is CASSEFVVMNTEAFF. CDR3 nucleotides: TGTGCCAGCAGTGAATTCGTGGTAATGAACACTGAAGCTTTCTTT.

V usage is TRBV9 and J usage is TRBJ1-3, with D hard to call. Trimming pared 2 bases from V and 0 bases from J, leaving 9 bases between. From germline, CDR1 is SGDLS and CDR2 YYNGEE. The CDR3 consists of 15 residues. The CDR3 bases are TGTGCCAGCAGCGTTGACCTCCTCTCTGGAAACACCATATATTTT. Translating it yields CASSVDLLSGNTIYF.

The chain joins TRBV9 to TRBJ1-2; tentatively, D is TRBD1 (5 bases). Trimming shortened V by 4 bases and J by 4 bases, and 23 bases separated the two germline ends. The germline gives CDR1 SGDLS, CDR2 YYNGEE. The length of the CDR3 is 17 residues. The CDR3 is CASSPQSQRQGIYGYTF. CDR3 DNA sequence: TGTGCCAGCAGCCCCCAATCGCAGCGGCAGGGAATCTATGGCTACACCTTC.

Only a few counts were recorded for this clone. The junction departs from germline at one end; a sequencing error may be responsible. V is TRBV20-1 and J is TRBJ1-1; D ambiguous. This CDR3 comprises 9 residues. In germline, CDR1 is DFQATT, CDR2 SNEGSKA (reference sequence). The DNA for the CDR3 is TGCAGTGCTAGAGATCAAGGGAGCTTT. Protein sequence: CSARDQGSF.